Each of the 24 T cell receptor beta chains below was sequenced from the same sample in a study of blood T cell repertoires in COVID-19. Clones were read by immunoSEQ multiplex PCR, and TCRdb kept only the in-frame ones, dropping some. The table records about 260,000 clones, around nine tenths of them present only once. Sequencing was carried out using peripheral blood. All receptors come from a man aged 35 to 55 who had recovered from COVID-19.

The J gene is TRBJ2-7, the V gene TRBV27, with a weak D call TRBD2 (5 bases). The length of the CDR3 is 13 residues. Germline V gene sequence: CDR1 MNHEY, CDR2 SMNVEV (reference sequence). With 4 bases removed from V and 0 bases from J, the gap between germline ends came to 7 bases. This CDR3 reads CASSWTDSYEQYF. The CDR3 region has the DNA TGTGCCAGCAGTTGGACTGACTCCTACGAGCAGTACTTC.

This clone was seen only a few times. The rearrangement joins TRBV7-9 to TRBJ2-7, with 9 bases identical to TRBD1. Looked up from germline, CDR1 is SEHNR and CDR2 is FQNEAQ (reference sequence). There are 14 residues in the CDR3. Trimming at V came to 1 base and at J to 9 bases, leaving 7 bases not matched to a gene. CDR3 bases: TGTGCCAGCAGCTTAGTGGGACAGGGTGTGGGGCAGTACTTC. Its protein is CASSLVGQGVGQYF.

The rearrangement uses TRBV7-2 and TRBJ2-7; 8 nucleotides align to TRBD1. Germline V CDR1 and CDR2: SGHTA, FQGNSA. V was clipped by 1 base and J by 6 bases; unmatched bases: 11. This CDR3 contains 16 residues. CDR3 protein: CASSLGTGGPLGEQYF. The CDR3 DNA reads TGTGCCAGCAGCTTAGGAACAGGGGGTCCTTTGGGCGAGCAGTACTTC.

This chain connects TRBV5-4 to TRBJ2-1; D is unresolved. The CDR3 loop spans 14 amino acids. The germline CDR1 and CDR2 sequences are SGHNT and YYREEE (reference sequence). Between the trimmed V and J ends, which lost 2 bases and 9 bases, there was a span of 15 bases. The CDR3 reads CASSFPSAVGEQFF. The CDR3 DNA reads as TGTGCCAGCAGCTTTCCGAGCGCCGTTGGTGAGCAGTTCTTC.

The rearrangement uses TRBV11-2 and TRBJ2-1; 7 bases agree with TRBD2. In germline, CDR1 is SGHAT, CDR2 FQNNGV. V trimming: 3 bases; J trimming: 5 bases; junction bases outside the gene matches: 7. This CDR3 contains 15 residues. This CDR3 reads CASSFALRGDNEQFF. The DNA for the CDR3 is TGTGCCAGCAGCTTTGCACTCCGGGGGGACAATGAGCAGTTCTTC.

The chain combines TRBV10-3 with TRBJ1-3; D ambiguous. The germline gives CDR1 ENHRY, CDR2 SYGVKD. This CDR3 is built from 14 residues. V lost 4 bases, J lost 4 bases, and 11 bases lay in between. The DNA for the CDR3 is TGTGCCATCAGTGGGGCAGTTACGGGAAACACCATATATTTT. Translating it yields CAISGAVTGNTIYF.

The chain couples TRBV19 to TRBJ2-2; D perhaps matches TRBD2 (6 bases). This CDR3 has 16 residues. Trimming took 3 bases from V and 0 from J, leaving 11 bases between them. Looked up from germline, CDR1 is LNHDA and CDR2 is SQIVND (reference sequence). The CDR3 nucleotides read TGTGCCAGTAGTATCGGACGGGGGACGAACACCGGGGAGCTGTTTTTT. Residues: CASSIGRGTNTGELFF.

This sequence joins TRBV27 and TRBJ2-7, with a tentative D call TRBD2 (6 bases). The CDR3 length is 14 residues. CDR1 is MNHEY and CDR2 is SMNVEV in the germline V gene (reference sequence). V lost 3 bases, J lost 9 bases, and 18 bases lay in between. The CDR3: CASSLSGGGRPQYF. In DNA form, the CDR3 reads TGTGCCAGCAGTTTGTCGGGCGGAGGGCGACCGCAGTACTTC.

This CDR3 is CASSSPREGQGASRGYTF. DNA of the CDR3: TGTGCCAGCAGCTCACCTCGGGAGGGACAGGGGGCCTCTAGGGGCTACACCTTC. The genes are TRBV7-2 and TRBJ1-2, with TRBD1 matching over 12 bases. The CDR3 is made up of 18 amino acids. The germline V gene encodes CDR1 SGHTA and CDR2 FQGNSA. The V gene end was trimmed by 4 bases and the J gene end by 8 bases; junction bases not matched to a gene: 17.

The rearrangement joins TRBV18 to TRBJ2-7; TRBD1 aligns across 7 bases. The CDR3 totals 15 residues. V shed 1 base and J 2 bases; nucleotides not matched to a gene: 5. The germline CDR1 and CDR2 sequences are KGHSH and LQKENI. The CDR3 DNA sequence: TGTGCCAGCTCACCACTTCCAGGGGGAGCCTACGAGCAGTACTTC. Protein: CASSPLPGGAYEQYF.

This chain joins TRBV6-1 and TRBJ1-5; tentative D call: TRBD1 (6 bases). V was shortened by 2 bases and J by 11 bases, with 28 bases between the two germline ends. Germline CDR1 is MNHNS and CDR2 is SASEGT. The CDR3 runs 18 residues. The CDR3 loop reads CASSESHRPDSGLGAQHF. CDR3 in DNA: TGTGCCAGCAGTGAAAGTCATCGGCCGGACAGTGGGCTAGGGGCCCAGCATTTT.

V is TRBV12-5 and J is TRBJ2-6; D gene uncertain. The CDR3 has 15 amino acids. CDR1 LGHNT and CDR2 FRNRAP come from the germline V gene. Trimming took off 6 bases at V and 2 bases at J, with 11 bases between the two ends. The CDR3 reads CASGLRSPGANVLTF. As DNA, the CDR3 is TGTGCTAGTGGCCTGAGGAGCCCTGGGGCCAACGTCCTGACTTTC.

This CDR3 is CASSYSPLGQGTYEQYF. The CDR3 coding sequence is TGTGCCAGCAGTTACTCGCCTTTGGGACAGGGAACCTACGAGCAGTACTTC. The chain carries TRBV6-2 or TRBV6-3 and TRBJ2-7; TRBD1 agrees at 9 bases. Germline lookup yields CDR1 MNHEY and CDR2 SVGEGT. This CDR3 region has 17 residues. The V and J ends lost 0 bases and 2 bases, in that order; junction bases with no gene match: 8.

The chain is built from TRBV2 and TRBJ2-2; maybe TRBD2 (6 bases). The germline CDR1 and CDR2 sequences are SNHLY and FYNNEI. The V end lost 4 bases, the J end lost 1 base, and 13 bases lay between the germline ends. CDR3 length: 16 amino acids. The CDR3: CASSAAGILNTGELFF. The CDR3 DNA is TGTGCCAGCAGTGCGGCGGGGATTTTGAACACCGGGGAGCTGTTTTTT.

The chain is built from TRBV27 and TRBJ2-1, with TRBD2 matching over 12 bases. Losses at the gene ends were 5 bases for V and 3 bases for J; bases not matched to a gene: 2. Germline assignment: CDR1 MNHEY and CDR2 SMNVEV (reference sequence). CDR3 length equals 15 residues. The CDR3 sequence is CASSALAGGYNEQFF. In DNA form, the CDR3 reads TGTGCCAGCAGTGCACTAGCGGGAGGCTACAATGAGCAGTTCTTC.

The genes are TRBV2 and TRBJ2-3; 11 bases fit TRBD2. J was trimmed by 2 bases and V by 7 bases; bases with no gene match: 5. Per the germline V gene, CDR1 is SNHLY and CDR2 is FYNNEI. This CDR3 region has 15 residues. CDR3 protein: CASMTSGALTDTQYF. DNA for the CDR3: TGTGCCAGCATGACTAGCGGGGCTCTCACAGATACGCAGTATTTT. The entire variable domain, with the rest obtained from reference TRBV2 and TRBJ2-3, is as follows: EPEVTQTPSHQVTQMGQEVILRCVPISNHLYFYWYRQILGQKVEFLVSFYNNEISEKSEIFDDQFSVERPDGSNFTLKIRSTKLEDSAMYFCASMTSGALTDTQYFGPGTRLTVL.

V is TRBV29-1 and J is TRBJ1-1; no clear D gene. Germline V gene lookup returns CDR1 SQVTM and CDR2 ANQGSEA. Deletions cut 4 bases from V and 6 bases from J, with 12 bases between. The CDR3 is 12 residues long. The CDR3 is CSVGKRLAEAFF. As DNA, the CDR3 is TGCAGCGTTGGGAAGAGGTTGGCTGAAGCTTTCTTT. The entire variable domain, with the rest obtained from reference TRBV29-1 and TRBJ1-1, is as follows: SAVISQKPSRDICQRGTSLTIQCQVDSQVTMMFWYRQQPGQSLTLIATANQGSEATYESGFVIDKFPISRPNLTFSTLTVSNMSPEDSSIYLCSVGKRLAEAFFGQGTRLTVV.

This clone came up a few times. The chain recombines TRBV19 with TRBJ1-1, with 8 bases lining up with TRBD1. This CDR3 comprises 13 residues. The J segment lost 14 bases and the V segment lost 7 bases, leaving 15 bases of the junction unmatched. Germline V gene data show CDR1 as LNHDA and CDR2 as SQIVND (reference sequence). The CDR3 loop is CASTRGRTGWSFF. The CDR3 nucleotides are TGTGCCAGTACCAGAGGTCGGACAGGGTGGTCCTTCTTT. Combining the CDR3 with reference TRBV19 and TRBJ1-1 gives the whole variable domain DGGITQSPKYLFRKEGQNVTLSCEQNLNHDAMYWYRQDPGQGLRLIYYSQIVNDFQKGDIAEGYSVSREKKESFPLTVTSAQKNPTAFYLCASTRGRTGWSFFGQGTRLTVV.

The V and J genes are TRBV5-1 and TRBJ2-2; 11 bases fit TRBD2. This CDR3 spans 17 amino acids. Germline V gives CDR1 SGHRS, CDR2 YFSETQ. The J segment lost 4 bases and the V segment lost 0 bases, leaving 5 bases of the junction unmatched. CDR3 sequence: CASSLDTGLAVTGELFF. The CDR3 bases are TGCGCCAGCAGCTTGGATACGGGACTAGCGGTCACCGGGGAGCTGTTTTTT.

The chain recombines TRBV9 with TRBJ2-1, with 10 nucleotides matching TRBD1. The CDR3 spans 16 residues. Losses at the gene ends were 4 bases for V and 4 bases for J; bases not matched to a gene: 8. Germline V gene sequence: CDR1 SGDLS, CDR2 YYNGEE. The CDR3 bases are TGTGCCAGCAGCCCAAGATGGGACAGGGGTTACAATGAGCAGTTCTTC. This sequence encodes CASSPRWDRGYNEQFF.

This clone was observed a single time. CDR3 DNA sequence: TGTGCCAGCAGCTTGGCCTCAGGTAGGGGGTTCTTC. It encodes CASSLASGRGFF. The rearrangement uses TRBV5-6 and TRBJ2-1; weak D call: TRBD1 (5 bases). Germline V gene sequence: CDR1 SGHDT, CDR2 YYEEEE. The CDR3 covers 12 residues. V was clipped by 0 bases and J by 15 bases, with 13 bases between them.

The gene calls are TRBV9 and TRBJ2-7; 8 nucleotides align to TRBD1. V lost 4 bases to trimming and J lost 3 bases; unmatched junction nucleotides: 9. Germline loops: CDR1 SGDLS, CDR2 YYNGEE. CDR3 size: 15 residues. CDR3 sequence (DNA): TGTGCCAGCAGCCGCACTGGACAGGGATTCTACGAGCAGTACTTC. Translated, it gives CASSRTGQGFYEQYF.

This chain joins TRBV2 and TRBJ2-7, with a weak D call TRBD2 (6 bases). V shed 4 bases and J shed 4 bases, with 11 bases lying between them. Germline V gene lookup returns CDR1 SNHLY and CDR2 FYNNEI. The CDR3 is made up of 13 amino acids. DNA of the CDR3: TGTGCCAGCAGTGTACTGCTAGCGTACGAGCAGTACTTC. Its protein is CASSVLLAYEQYF.

The chain joins TRBV11-3 to TRBJ2-7; TRBD1 might be the D (6 bases). The germline V and J ends were trimmed by 5 bases and 3 bases, with 14 bases remaining between them. The CDR3 is 14 residues long. Germline V CDR1 and CDR2: SGHNT, YENEEA. The CDR3, as DNA: TGTGCCAGCAGCCAGGGACATTCCGACTACGAGCAGTACTTC. It is translated as CASSQGHSDYEQYF.